This paragraph reports one T cell receptor (beta chain). The sample is drawn from a study of blood T cell repertoires in COVID-19. Study-level background: From T cells, B-cell-depleted T cells, or PBMCs came the material, which was cDNA or gDNA.

Methods used by the authors: From reference gene primer amplification, estimates of nucleated cell counts were derived. Repertoires were generated with immunoSEQ multiplex PCR, while TCRdb's copy carries only in-frame clones and drops some. That table supplies the V and J calls and clone size; D and trimming were determined from the DNA. The sample includes approximately 340,000 clones, 87% of them seen just once. V gave up 4 bases and J gave up 4 bases; unmatched junction bases: 4. The CDR3 sequence is 15 residues long. Germline V CDR1 and CDR2: SGHNT, YYREEE (reference sequence). Sequencing input: peripheral blood. The chain recombines TRBV5-4 with TRBJ2-7, with 14 bases identical to TRBD2. This TCR came from a man aged 25 to 40 with COVID-19, enrolled during active disease. As DNA, the CDR3 is TGTGCCAGCAGCCCTGGGACTAGCGGGGGATACGAGCAGTACTTC. Translation: CASSPGTSGGYEQYF.